The rows below give T cell receptor beta chains drawn from one sample of a study of a mutant IDH1 vaccine in newly diagnosed glioma. Clones were read by immunoSEQ multiplex PCR, and TCRdb kept only the in-frame ones, dropping some. This table holds 50,000 to 70,000 clones, roughly four fifths found once. No antigen has been assigned to these receptors. The material was PBMCs, obtained from a glioma patient whose treatment included an IDH1 peptide vaccine. Source of these receptors: a woman aged 50 to 60 with glioma. Each CDR3 is given with its conserved first and last residue. D genes are given only for firm matches.

CDR3 protein	CDR3 DNA	D gene	CDR3 length	V gene	J gene
CASSLWGQPQHF	TGTGCCAGCAGTTTGTGGGGTCAGCCCCAGCATTTT	.	12	TRBV27	TRBJ1-5
CASSLSSGGSSTDTQYF	TGTGCCAGCAGCTTGTCTAGCGGGGGGTCTAGCACAGATACGCAGTATTTT	TRBD2	17	TRBV5-4	TRBJ2-3
CASSALAGENNEQFF	TGTGCCAGCAGCGCGTTAGCGGGGGAAAACAATGAGCAGTTCTTC	TRBD2	15	TRBV9	TRBJ2-1
CASSELAGGWGRNTEAFF	TGTGCCAGCAGTGAATTGGCAGGGGGATGGGGTCGGAACACTGAAGCTTTCTTT	TRBD1	18	TRBV2	TRBJ1-1
CATSRAGRPYEQYF	TGTGCCACCAGCAGAGCTGGGAGACCCTACGAGCAGTACTTC	.	14	TRBV15	TRBJ2-7
CASSLFGRGTTGELFF	TGCGCCAGCAGCTTGTTTGGACGAGGGACCACCGGGGAGCTGTTTTTT	.	16	TRBV5-1	TRBJ2-2
CASTGLAGEWETQYF	TGTGCCAGCACTGGACTAGCGGGGGAGTGGGAGACCCAGTACTTC	TRBD2	15	TRBV6-1	TRBJ2-5
CASSVTGLTYEQHF	TGTGCCAGCAGCGTAACAGGGCTCACCTACGAGCAGCACTTC	.	14	TRBV9	TRBJ2-7
CASSLETRGYPNTGELFF	TGTGCCAGCAGCTTGGAGACGCGAGGATATCCGAACACCGGGGAGCTGTTTTTT	.	18	TRBV5-4	TRBJ2-2
CASNSTLIRMNTEAFF	TGTGCCAGTAATAGTACCTTGATACGTATGAACACTGAAGCTTTCTTT	.	16	TRBV19	TRBJ1-1
CASSGLQGAKNIQYF	TGTGCCAGCAGTGGCCTACAGGGGGCGAAAAACATTCAGTACTTC	TRBD1	15	TRBV6-1	TRBJ2-4
CASSQDPLGRDYEQYF	TGCGCCAGCAGCCAAGATCCGTTGGGCAGGGACTACGAGCAGTACTTC	.	16	TRBV4-3	TRBJ2-7
CASSDTSAYNEQFF	TGTGCCAGCAGCGACACCTCCGCCTACAATGAGCAGTTCTTC	.	14	TRBV9	TRBJ2-1
CASSQGRGGKYNEQFF	TGCGCCAGCAGCCAAGGGCGGGGGGGCAAGTACAATGAGCAGTTCTTC	TRBD2	16	TRBV4-1	TRBJ2-1
CASSLDRGAYEQYF	TGTGCCAGCAGTTTGGACAGGGGGGCCTACGAGCAGTACTTC	TRBD1	14	TRBV28	TRBJ2-7
CASALEGYEQYF	TGTGCCAGCGCCCTAGAGGGGTACGAGCAGTACTTC	.	12	TRBV2	TRBJ2-7
CASGGLAGYYNEQFF	TGTGCCAGCGGAGGACTAGCGGGGTACTACAATGAGCAGTTCTTC	TRBD2	15	TRBV7-9	TRBJ2-1
CASSVASSDEQFF	TGTGCCAGCAGTGTAGCGTCGAGCGATGAGCAGTTCTTC	.	13	TRBV28	TRBJ2-1
CASSPSRGDTEAFF	TGTGCCAGCTCACCGTCCAGGGGGGACACTGAAGCTTTCTTT	TRBD1	14	TRBV18	TRBJ1-1
CASSQSRQGIFPLHF	TGTGCCAGCAGCCAATCGCGACAGGGGATCTTCCCCCTCCACTTT	TRBD1	15	TRBV16	TRBJ1-6
CASSLDANYGYTF	TGTGCCAGCAGCTTAGATGCCAACTATGGCTACACCTTC	.	13	TRBV7-6	TRBJ1-2
CASSFNGGSGAKNIQYF	TGTGCCAGCAGCTTTAATGGAGGTAGCGGGGCCAAAAACATTCAGTACTTC	TRBD2	17	TRBV7-9	TRBJ2-4
CASSLVPGLAGLSTDTQYF	TGTGCCAGCAGCTTGGTTCCGGGACTAGCGGGGCTTAGCACAGATACGCAGTATTTT	TRBD2	19	TRBV5-4	TRBJ2-3
CASTQDGLSGYTF	TGTGCCAGCACTCAGGACGGTCTGTCTGGCTACACCTTC	.	13	TRBV25-1	TRBJ1-2
CASGIGGDTQYF	TGTGCTAGTGGCATAGGGGGAGATACGCAGTATTTT	.	12	TRBV12-5	TRBJ2-3
CASSPDRGAYEQYF	TGTGCCAGCAGCCCCGACAGGGGAGCCTACGAGCAGTACTTC	TRBD1	14	TRBV2	TRBJ2-7
CASRLVAGANVLTF	TGTGCCAGCAGATTGGTAGCCGGGGCCAACGTCCTGACTTTC	.	14	TRBV6-1	TRBJ2-6